This TCR beta chain derives from a study of cytomegalovirus exposure and HLA in healthy donors. The assay was immunoSEQ multiplex PCR, and TCRdb's table has in-frame clones only and misses some. Among under 300,000 clones listed, 86% were seen once. Per the germline V gene, CDR1 is SGHNT and CDR2 is YENEEA. The CDR3 consists of 15 residues. V shed 1 base and J shed 3 bases, with 12 bases lying between them. In its sample, this clone was seen once. Sequencing was carried out using PBMCs. The chain couples TRBV11-3 to TRBJ1-2; a weak D match, TRBD1 (5 bases). The sequence derives from a woman aged 18-30 years in good health and CMV-seronegative. In DNA, the CDR3 is TGTGCCAGCAGCTTAGGTTTCGGGGGAGACTATGGCTACACCTTC. This sequence encodes CASSLGFGGDYGYTF.